The 21 T cell receptor beta chains in this list originate from one sample, sequenced in a study of cytotoxic CD8 clonotypes in ibrutinib-treated CLL. Here immunoSEQ multiplex PCR was the method, and the copy in TCRdb shows in-frame clones only, minus some. The profile shows under 200,000 clones, about four fifths of them singletons. The specimen was PBMCs, collected after 24 months of ibrutinib treatment. The receptor set was obtained from a human donor with chronic lymphocytic leukemia.

This clone ranks as medium-sized. V and J are TRBV19 and TRBJ1-2, with no clear D. V gave up 5 bases and J gave up 4 bases, with 5 bases separating them. The CDR3 has 11 residues. Per the germline V gene, CDR1 is LNHDA and CDR2 is SQIVND (reference sequence). CDR3 region: CASSQAYGYTF. CDR3 DNA: TGTGCCAGTAGTCAAGCCTATGGCTACACCTTC.

This chain connects TRBV11-2 to TRBJ1-2; 9 positions agree with TRBD1. Germline V gene sequence: CDR1 SGHAT, CDR2 FQNNGV. CDR3 size: 16 residues. V lost 5 bases and J lost 8; bases outside the gene matches: 15. This CDR3 reads CASSPYSDRGSEGYTF. The CDR3 DNA sequence: TGTGCCAGCAGCCCATACTCGGACAGGGGATCGGAAGGCTACACCTTC.

The CDR3 DNA sequence: TGTGCCAGCAGCTTAAATCCTTTAGGGGAAAGTCTCGCTTTCTTT. This sequence encodes CASSLNPLGESLAFF. The chain is built from TRBV7-2 and TRBJ1-1; D might be TRBD1 (5 bases). CDR3 size: 15 residues. V was pared by 2 bases and J by 11 bases, with 21 bases between. Germline V CDR1 and CDR2: SGHTA, FQGNSA.

J is TRBJ2-2 and V is TRBV2; TRBD1 agrees at 8 bases. The CDR3 loop spans 16 amino acids. The junction had 10 bases not matched to a gene; V was cut back by 6 bases and J by 4 bases. Looked up from germline, CDR1 is SNHLY and CDR2 is FYNNEI. The CDR3 nucleotides read TGTGCCAGCAGCCCCGCCACAGGGGGAGGCACCGGGGAGCTGTTTTTT. Protein sequence: CASSPATGGGTGELFF.

The chain recombines TRBV28 with TRBJ2-4; no clear D gene. CDR1 is MDHEN and CDR2 is SYDVKM in the germline V gene. There are 10 residues in the CDR3. The CDR3 nucleotides read TGTTGGATAGCCAAAAACATTCAGTACTTC. It translates to CWIAKNIQYF.

CDR3 DNA: TGTGCCAGCAGCAGATGGACAGGGCGTACAGATACGCAGTATTTT. Its translation: CASSRWTGRTDTQYF. This chain links TRBV5-4 with TRBJ2-3, with 8 bases lining up with TRBD1. V was pared by 4 bases and J by 3 bases, with 7 bases of the junction left unmatched. CDR1 is SGHNT, CDR2 YYREEE, per germline (reference sequence). This CDR3 is 15 amino acids long.

The chain couples TRBV19 to TRBJ2-4; D is possibly TRBD2 (6 bases). Germline-derived CDR1 and CDR2 are LNHDA and SQIVND (reference sequence). V lost 6 bases to trimming and J lost 3 bases, with 15 bases between them. The length of the CDR3 is 15 residues. CDR3: CASRSEGRGKNIQYF. The CDR3 DNA is TGTGCCAGTAGGTCGGAAGGGCGGGGCAAAAACATTCAGTACTTC.

The chain links TRBV28 to TRBJ2-2; 10 bases match TRBD1. The V and J ends lost 6 bases and 5 bases, in that order; junction bases with no gene match: 3. The CDR3 spans 14 residues. Germline CDR1 reads MDHEN; CDR2 reads SYDVKM. In DNA, the CDR3 is TGTGCCAGCAGCCGACAGGGGGCTACCGGGGAGCTGTTTTTT. This translates into CASSRQGATGELFF.

In DNA form, the CDR3 reads TGCAGCGTAAGAGGACAGGGTCGAGGGAACACTGAAGCTTTCTTT. Its translation is CSVRGQGRGNTEAFF. The rearrangement joins TRBV29-1 to TRBJ1-1; 8 bases align to TRBD1. The CDR3 covers 15 residues. Trimming removed 6 bases from V and 1 base from J; junction bases left unmatched: 10. From germline, CDR1 is SQVTM and CDR2 ANQGSEA. Drawing the rest from reference TRBV29-1 and TRBJ1-1, the complete variable domain is SAVISQKPSRDICQRGTSLTIQCQVDSQVTMMFWYRQQPGQSLTLIATANQGSEATYESGFVIDKFPISRPNLTFSTLTVSNMSPEDSSIYLCSVRGQGRGNTEAFFGQGTRLTVV.

This clone was seen once. This chain joins TRBV18 and TRBJ1-1; tentative D call: TRBD1 (5 bases). The V and J ends lost 7 bases and 0 bases respectively, with 18 bases between them. The CDR3 consists of 16 residues. Per the germline V gene, CDR1 is KGHSH and CDR2 is LQKENI. The DNA for the CDR3 is TGTGCCAGCTTGGGGAGGGGCACAGCGCTGAACACTGAAGCTTTCTTT. Amino acids: CASLGRGTALNTEAFF. The variable domain in full, completed from reference TRBV18 and TRBJ1-1, reads NAGVMQNPRHLVRRRGQEARLRCSPMKGHSHVYWYRQLPEEGLKFMVYLQKENIIDESGMPKERFSAEFPKEGPSILRIQQVVRGDSAAYFCASLGRGTALNTEAFFGQGTRLTVV.

J is TRBJ1-2 and V is TRBV28, with 9 bases lining up with TRBD1. CDR1 is MDHEN and CDR2 is SYDVKM in the germline V gene. The CDR3 has 15 amino acids. Losses at the gene ends were 5 bases for V and 8 bases for J; bases not matched to a gene: 12. CDR3 residues: CASSVPGQGLGGYTF. DNA for the CDR3: TGTGCCAGCAGTGTTCCGGGACAGGGACTTGGGGGCTACACCTTC.

CDR3 region: CASSLVRTNSPLHF. As DNA, the CDR3 is TGTGCCAGCAGCTTAGTGCGGACGAATTCACCCCTCCACTTT. The V gene is TRBV11-2, the J gene TRBJ1-6; D gene uncertain. The CDR3 consists of 14 residues. V was shortened by 1 base and J by 7 bases, with 8 bases between the two germline ends. The germline CDR1 and CDR2 sequences are SGHAT and FQNNGV.

V and J are TRBV19 and TRBJ1-1; D is uncertain. Germline V gene data show CDR1 as LNHDA and CDR2 as SQIVND (reference sequence). V was clipped by 9 bases and J by 1 base, with 18 bases between them. There are 15 residues in the CDR3. The CDR3 sequence: CASESEWEQNTEAFF. The CDR3 nucleotides read TGTGCCAGCGAGTCGGAATGGGAGCAGAACACTGAAGCTTTCTTT.

The CDR3 region is CASSRGRVREKLFF. The DNA of the CDR3 is TGTGCCAGCAGCCGGGGCAGGGTTAGAGAAAAACTGTTTTTT. V is TRBV7-2 and J is TRBJ1-4, with D perhaps matching TRBD1 (5 bases). The CDR3 length is 14 residues. Germline lookup yields CDR1 SGHTA and CDR2 FQGNSA. The ends were cut back, 5 bases at V and 8 bases at J, with 15 bases in the middle.

This chain connects TRBV7-9 to TRBJ1-4; 8 bases align to TRBD1. Germline CDR1 reads SEHNR; CDR2 reads FQNEAQ (reference sequence). CDR3 length: 14 residues. Trimming took 4 bases from V and 6 from J; bases not matched to a gene: 4. The CDR3 DNA sequence: TGTGCCAGCAGCTCAGGGGGCTCGGATGAAAAACTGTTTTTT. It codes for CASSSGGSDEKLFF.

This chain joins TRBV6-6 and TRBJ1-4; D is unclear. Per the germline V gene, CDR1 is MNHNY and CDR2 is SVGAGI (reference sequence). Trimming cost V 0 bases and J 0 bases, with 8 bases left between them. This CDR3 has 16 amino acids. The CDR3 bases are TGTGCCAGCAGTTACTCGAGTCCAGCAACTAATGAAAAACTGTTTTTT. It specifies CASSYSSPATNEKLFF.

The CDR3 bases are TGTGCCGTCAAATTGGACAGGGGGAACACTGAAGCTTTCTTT. Its translation: CAVKLDRGNTEAFF. This sequence joins TRBV6-1 and TRBJ1-1; TRBD1 agrees at 9 bases. Germline CDR1 reads MNHNS; CDR2 reads SASEGT. Germline trimming cut 11 bases from V and 1 base from J; bases unmatched to any gene: 8. This CDR3 is built from 14 residues.

The chain carries TRBV2 and TRBJ1-1, with D possibly TRBD1 on 6 matching bases. This CDR3 is built from 14 residues. Between the trimmed V and J ends, which lost 10 bases and 6 bases, there was a span of 21 bases. In germline, CDR1 is SNHLY, CDR2 FYNNEI. The CDR3 loop is CANQLRPTGPEAFF. CDR3 sequence (DNA): TGTGCCAATCAGTTGCGGCCAACAGGGCCTGAAGCTTTCTTT.

The rearrangement links TRBV6-1 to TRBJ2-7, with TRBD1 as a possible D gene (5 bases). The germline V and J ends were trimmed by 8 bases and 0 bases, with 11 bases remaining between them. Germline V gene lookup returns CDR1 MNHNS and CDR2 SASEGT. There are 13 residues in the CDR3. The CDR3 protein is CASGRQSSYEQYF. In DNA, the CDR3 is TGTGCCAGCGGCCGACAGAGCTCCTACGAGCAGTACTTC.

This chain uses TRBV30 with TRBJ1-5; possibly TRBD1 for D (5 bases). V was pared by 3 bases and J by 4 bases, with 13 bases between. The CDR3 contains 14 residues. Germline values: CDR1 GTSNPN, CDR2 SVGIG (reference sequence). The CDR3 here is CAWSVGGLNQPQHF. CDR3 nucleotides: TGTGCCTGGAGCGTGGGGGGGTTAAATCAGCCCCAGCATTTT.

This sequence joins TRBV7-6 and TRBJ2-3; D is uncertain. This CDR3 region has 13 residues. Germline loops: CDR1 SGHVS, CDR2 FNYEAQ. V was cut by 1 base and J by 5 bases, with 7 bases left in between. In DNA form, the CDR3 reads TGTGCCAGCAGCTTAGGGGTAAAAGATACGCAGTATTTT. Protein: CASSLGVKDTQYF.